The rows below give T cell receptor beta chains drawn from one sample of a study of T cell responses to AZD1222 COVID-19 vaccine. Clones were read by immunoSEQ multiplex PCR, and TCRdb kept only the in-frame ones, dropping some. Of about 140,000 clones listed, 92% are singletons. The sample was peripheral blood, taken 28 days after the second AZD1222 dose. The source is an adult who received the AZD1222 COVID-19 vaccine. CDR3s include the opening cysteine and the closing phenylalanine or tryptophan. Clone size appears in some rows only: once, few, many, or a class for an expanded clone.

len: 15; v_gene: TRBV4-3; j_gene: TRBJ2-5; abundance: .; CDR3aa: CASSRNDRGKETQYF
len: 15; v_gene: TRBV10-3; j_gene: TRBJ1-5; abundance: once; CDR3aa: CAISESKGSNQPQHF
len: 13; v_gene: TRBV14; j_gene: TRBJ1-2; abundance: .; CDR3aa: CASSLYGGQGYTF
len: 14; v_gene: TRBV27; j_gene: TRBJ2-3; abundance: .; CDR3aa: CASSLRSEGNTQYF
len: 15; v_gene: TRBV7-3; j_gene: TRBJ2-2; abundance: once; CDR3aa: CASSFPQANTGELFF
len: 13; v_gene: TRBV11-1; j_gene: TRBJ1-2; abundance: once; CDR3aa: CASSLVVNYGYTF
len: 14; v_gene: TRBV28; j_gene: TRBJ1-1; abundance: .; CDR3aa: CASRSLGGGTEAFF
len: 14; v_gene: TRBV6-5; j_gene: TRBJ2-7; abundance: .; CDR3aa: CASSQAGGPYEQYF
len: 14; v_gene: TRBV27; j_gene: TRBJ2-1; abundance: .; CDR3aa: CASSTSGSSIEQFF
len: 17; v_gene: TRBV21-1; j_gene: TRBJ1-6; abundance: .; CDR3aa: CASSKGGCGEDNSPLHF
len: 17; v_gene: TRBV4-1; j_gene: TRBJ2-1; abundance: .; CDR3aa: CASSQDLVTGVYNEQFF
len: 15; v_gene: TRBV14; j_gene: TRBJ2-1; abundance: .; CDR3aa: CASSQLPASGNEQFF
len: 17; v_gene: TRBV27; j_gene: TRBJ2-5; abundance: once; CDR3aa: CASSLGSDRGRRETQYF
len: 16; v_gene: TRBV5-6; j_gene: TRBJ2-7; abundance: .; CDR3aa: CASSLQRLTVSYEQYF
len: 16; v_gene: TRBV5-1; j_gene: TRBJ2-2; abundance: .; CDR3aa: CASIDRGQSDTGELFF
len: 14; v_gene: TRBV18; j_gene: TRBJ2-5; abundance: .; CDR3aa: CASSPRFEGKTQYF
len: 15; v_gene: TRBV6-6; j_gene: TRBJ1-5; abundance: .; CDR3aa: CASSGGQSSNQPQHF
len: 13; v_gene: TRBV19; j_gene: TRBJ2-1; abundance: .; CDR3aa: CASSRLAGDEQFF
len: 16; v_gene: TRBV10-3; j_gene: TRBJ2-1; abundance: .; CDR3aa: CAIRVPGTLANNEQFF
len: 15; v_gene: TRBV18; j_gene: TRBJ2-7; abundance: once; CDR3aa: CASSPPGRGGYEQYF
len: 14; v_gene: TRBV5-4; j_gene: TRBJ1-1; abundance: .; CDR3aa: CASGGNREGTEAFF
len: 17; v_gene: TRBV7-9; j_gene: TRBJ1-5; abundance: .; CDR3aa: CASSLVDRTYSNQPQHF
len: 18; v_gene: TRBV2; j_gene: TRBJ2-3; abundance: .; CDR3aa: CASRPPGIYSGRAETQYF
len: 15; v_gene: TRBV5-1; j_gene: TRBJ2-5; abundance: .; CDR3aa: CASSSAQTGRETQYF